These T cell receptor beta chains were read from a single sample in a study of OX40 agonist ivuxolimab in advanced cancers. Clones were read by immunoSEQ multiplex PCR, and TCRdb kept only the in-frame ones, dropping some. The table records fewer than 45,000 clones, 90% of them present only once. The sample here was CD4+ or CD8+ T cells sorted from blood, taken in a trial of the OX40 agonist ivuxolimab. These receptors originate from an adult with an advanced solid tumor such as melanoma, head and neck, liver or kidney cancer. The CDR3 runs from the conserved cysteine through the conserved F or W. D genes are given only for firm matches. A row's size may be missing; if present it is once, few, many or a size class.

clone size | D gene | J gene | V gene | CDR3 DNA | CDR3 protein
. | TRBD2 | TRBJ2-2 | TRBV7-2 | TGTGCCAGCAGCCTCCAAGCGGGAGGGGGCACCGGGGAGCTGTTTTTT | CASSLQAGGGTGELFF
. | TRBD1 | TRBJ1-5 | TRBV2 | TGTGCCAGCAGTGAGCAGACAGGGCGGAATCAGCCCCAGCATTTT | CASSEQTGRNQPQHF
. | . | TRBJ2-2 | TRBV5-4 | TGTGCCAGCAGCTTGATCGATTCGAACACCGGGGAGCTGTTTTTT | CASSLIDSNTGELFF
. | . | TRBJ2-7 | TRBV18 | TGTGCCAGCTCACCACCGAGTCCAAGGGGGGTGTTGTACTTC | CASSPPSPRGVLYF
few | . | TRBJ1-4 | TRBV5-1 | TGCGCCAGCAGCTTGGACGGGACGGGGGAAAAACTGTTTTTT | CASSLDGTGEKLFF
. | TRBD2 | TRBJ2-7 | TRBV4-2 | TGTGCCAGCAGCCAGCCCGGACTAGCGGGAGAGCCCGAGCAGTACTTC | CASSQPGLAGEPEQYF
. | TRBD1 | TRBJ2-7 | TRBV7-9 | TGTGCCAGCAGCCGACAGGGGCTCGGTTACGAGCAGTACTTC | CASSRQGLGYEQYF
. | . | TRBJ2-1 | TRBV5-1 | TGCGCCAGCAGCTTGCGGTCGGACGTCCCCTACAATGAGCAGTTCTTC | CASSLRSDVPYNEQFF
. | . | TRBJ2-2 | TRBV29-1 | TGCAGCGTTGTGAAAGGGAGCGAACTCACCGGGGAGCTGTTTTTT | CSVVKGSELTGELFF
. | . | TRBJ2-1 | TRBV7-9 | TGTGCCAGCAGCTTAGGGCAGTACAATGAGCAGTTCTTC | CASSLGQYNEQFF
. | . | TRBJ2-2 | TRBV9 | TGTGCCAGCAGCGGACGGACAGCCTGGGGGACCGGGGAGCTGTTTTTT | CASSGRTAWGTGELFF
. | . | TRBJ2-5 | TRBV18 | TGTGCCAGCTCACCAAGAAGCCGGGGAGGAGAGACCCAGTACTTC | CASSPRSRGGETQYF
. | . | TRBJ2-7 | TRBV5-6 | TGTGCCAGCAGTCGGGGGACGCTCTACGAGCAGTACTTC | CASSRGTLYEQYF
. | TRBD2 | TRBJ2-3 | TRBV27 | TGTGCCAGCAGTCCAGGACTAGCGGGACCCACAGATACGCAGTATTTT | CASSPGLAGPTDTQYF
once | TRBD2 | TRBJ2-2 | TRBV2 | TGTGCCAGCAAGGGACTAGCGGAGAACACCGGGGAGCTGTTTTTT | CASKGLAENTGELFF
. | TRBD2 | TRBJ2-3 | TRBV27 | TGTGCCAGCACGTCACTAGCGGGAGGGCCAGCCGATACGCAGTATTTT | CASTSLAGGPADTQYF
. | . | TRBJ2-3 | TRBV29-1 | TGCAGCGCGTACAGGGCAGATACGCAGTATTTT | CSAYRADTQYF
. | . | TRBJ2-1 | TRBV20-1 | TGCAGTCAAAAATCGGGGGTGGAGCAGTTCTTC | CSQKSGVEQFF
. | TRBD2 | TRBJ2-7 | TRBV27 | TGTGCCAGCAGTTTGGGAGGGACTAGCGGGAGAGGCTACGAGCAGTACTTC | CASSLGGTSGRGYEQYF
. | . | TRBJ2-4 | TRBV28 | TGTGCCAGCAGGCCCCCTGGGGTTGAGAAAAACATTCAGTACTTC | CASRPPGVEKNIQYF
. | . | TRBJ2-2 | TRBV28 | TGTGCCAGCAGTTTACTTCGGGGCGCGAACACCGGGGAGCTGTTTTTT | CASSLLRGANTGELFF
. | . | TRBJ1-2 | TRBV28 | TGTGCCAGCAGTTTACCGTCCCTCCGCAGGGGACGGGCTAACTATGGCTACACCTTC | CASSLPSLRRGRANYGYTF
. | TRBD1 | TRBJ1-2 | TRBV11-2 | TGTGCCAGCAGCTTTATAGGGGGCGCGGGCTATGGCTACACCTTC | CASSFIGGAGYGYTF
. | TRBD2 | TRBJ2-2 | TRBV4-2 | TGTGCCAGCAGCCACCCAGGGACTAGCGGGGGGAACACCGGGGAGCTGTTTTTT | CASSHPGTSGGNTGELFF
. | TRBD2 | TRBJ2-2 | TRBV27 | TGTGCCAGCACCCTACTAGCGGGAGTTCGCACCGGGGAGCTGTTTTTT | CASTLLAGVRTGELFF
. | . | TRBJ2-5 | TRBV7-9 | TGTGCCAGCAAGAGGGGGCAAGAGACCCAGTACTTC | CASKRGQETQYF
. | TRBD2 | TRBJ2-3 | TRBV9 | TGTGCCAGCAGCGTAGGACTAGCTCAGAGGGATACGCAGTATTTT | CASSVGLAQRDTQYF
hyperexpanded | TRBD1 | TRBJ1-2 | TRBV5-1 | TGCGCCAGCAGCTCCAAGACAGGGGGCGACGGCTACACCTTC | CASSSKTGGDGYTF
. | TRBD1 | TRBJ1-2 | TRBV20-1 | TGCAGTGCTAATGACAGGGATGGCTACACCTTC | CSANDRDGYTF
. | . | TRBJ2-1 | TRBV9 | TGTGCCAGCAGCGTAGTAGGGACCGAGCAGTTCTTC | CASSVVGTEQFF
. | TRBD2 | TRBJ2-5 | TRBV11-3 | TGTGCCAGCAGCGCGGCCGGGACTAGTGGGGCGGAGACCCAGTACTTC | CASSAAGTSGAETQYF
. | . | TRBJ2-1 | TRBV7-3 | TGTGCCAGCAGCCACCAAGGAGTCGGATCCTACAATGAGCAGTTCTTC | CASSHQGVGSYNEQFF